What follows are 21 T cell receptor beta chains derived from one specimen sequenced in a study of T cells in Graves' hyperthyroidism and ophthalmopathy. TCR beta CDR3 regions were amplified from RNA transcripts. The HTBI set primed first-round TCR CDR3 RT-PCR. TCRdb processed the multiplex PCR reads anew with MiXCR; each CDR3 protein has one entry. The profile shows 550,000 to 600,000 distinct CDR3 sequences, over 15% of them singletons. Sequencing was carried out using blood. These receptors were obtained from a woman under 30 with Graves' hyperthyroidism.

There are a few counts of this clonotype. The chain combines TRBV9 with TRBJ2-1, with 7 bases matching TRBD1. This CDR3 spans 15 amino acids. V trimming: 0 bases; J trimming: 6 bases; junction bases outside the gene matches: 6. Per germline, CDR1 SGDLS and CDR2 YYNGEE. The CDR3 coding sequence is TGTGCCAGCAGCGTAGTCGGGACAGCTCCCAATGAGCAGTTCTTC. It specifies CASSVVGTAPNEQFF.

This clonotype was recorded many times. The chain has TRBV20-1 and TRBJ2-7; D unclear. With 3 bases removed from V and 2 bases from J, the gap between germline ends came to 5 bases. CDR1 and CDR2 (germline): DFQATT, SNEGSKA (reference sequence). This CDR3 has 11 residues. The CDR3 protein is CSASGTYEQYF. Here the CDR3 DNA reads TGCAGTGCTAGCGGAACCTACGAGCAGTACTTC.

This clonotype appeared many times. V usage is TRBV20-1 and J usage is TRBJ1-5; the match to TRBD1 covers 8 bases. CDR1 and CDR2 from the germline V gene are DFQATT and SNEGSKA (reference sequence). V lost 6 bases, J lost 7 bases, and 5 bases stayed unmatched. This CDR3 comprises 12 residues. The CDR3 sequence: CSATAGGQPQHF. CDR3 sequence (DNA): TGCAGTGCAACGGCAGGGGGCCAGCCCCAGCATTTT.

On this clonotype: Given a much more abundant clone one base away, this may be a read error. The J gene is TRBJ1-1, the V gene TRBV28, with D hard to call. The CDR3 totals 16 residues. Per the germline V gene, CDR1 is MDHEN and CDR2 is SYDVKM. V shed 3 bases and J shed 1 base, with 15 bases lying between them. DNA for the CDR3: TGTGCCAGCAGTTTTGGCAAATCCCGGGGGAACACTGAAGCTTTCTTT. Encoded protein: CASSFGKSRGNTEAFF.

The chain couples TRBV30 to TRBJ1-1; D might be TRBD1 (6 bases). The CDR3 contains 15 residues. Germline V CDR1 and CDR2: GTSNPN, SVGIG (reference sequence). V was trimmed by 2 bases and J by 2 bases, leaving 15 bases between them. CDR3 amino acids: CAWSRGRGINTEAFF. The CDR3 DNA follows: TGTGCCTGGAGTAGGGGGAGGGGGATTAACACTGAAGCTTTCTTT.

This clonotype was seen ten or more times. This chain connects TRBV30 to TRBJ2-6; the D gene is possibly TRBD1 (6 bases). The germline V gene encodes CDR1 GTSNPN and CDR2 SVGIG (reference sequence). V was shortened by 2 bases and J by 0 bases, with 8 bases between the two germline ends. The CDR3 is 15 residues long. The CDR3 here is CAWSLGGSGANVLTF. CDR3 DNA sequence: TGTGCCTGGAGTCTAGGGGGCTCTGGGGCCAACGTCCTGACTTTC.

This clonotype was seen a few times. V is TRBV30 and J is TRBJ2-1; D is possibly TRBD1 (6 bases). Trimming took 4 bases from V and 8 from J, leaving 15 bases between them. CDR3 length: 13 residues. Germline lookup yields CDR1 GTSNPN and CDR2 SVGIG (reference sequence). The CDR3 is CAWTRGGLDEQFF. For the CDR3, the DNA is TGTGCCTGGACCAGAGGGGGTCTCGATGAGCAGTTCTTC. The full variable domain, completed using reference TRBV30 and TRBJ2-1, is SQTIHQWPATLVQPVGSPLSLECTVEGTSNPNLYWYRQAAGRGLQLLFYSVGIGQISSEVPQNLSASRPQDRQFILSSKKLLLSDSGFYLCAWTRGGLDEQFFGPGTRLTVL.

This clonotype was seen at least ten times. The rearrangement joins TRBV28 to TRBJ2-2; perhaps TRBD1 as D (6 bases). V lost 6 bases to trimming and J lost 1 base, with 12 bases between them. The CDR3 is made up of 15 amino acids. Germline CDR1 MDHEN, CDR2 SYDVKM. Written as DNA, the CDR3 is TGTGCCAGCAGACGGACAGTCATGAACACCGGGGAGCTGTTTTTT. Translated: CASRRTVMNTGELFF. Full variable domain (remainder filled in from reference TRBV28 and TRBJ2-2): DVKVTQSSRYLVKRTGEKVFLECVQDMDHENMFWYRQDPGLGLRLIYFSYDVKMKEKGDIPEGYSVSREKKERFSLILESASTNQTSMYLCASRRTVMNTGELFFGEGSRLTVL.

This clonotype has at least ten counts. V gene TRBV7-9 combines with J gene TRBJ2-7; the D gene could be TRBD1 or TRBD2 (5 bases each). The CDR3 runs to 14 residues. Germline loops: CDR1 SEHNR, CDR2 FQNEAQ (reference sequence). Trimming shortened V by 3 bases and J by 5 bases, and 14 bases separated the two germline ends. The CDR3 protein is CASSLSGPPDEQYF. The CDR3 bases are TGTGCCAGCAGCTTGTCGGGACCGCCTGACGAGCAGTACTTC.

The sample holds a few counts of this clonotype. V usage is TRBV11-2 and J usage is TRBJ1-2; 7 positions agree with TRBD1. V lost 3 bases to trimming and J lost 4 bases; unmatched junction nucleotides: 8. This CDR3 spans 15 amino acids. The germline gives CDR1 SGHAT, CDR2 FQNNGV. The DNA for the CDR3 is TGTGCCAGCAGCTTCTACAGGGGCCCCAGCTATGGCTACACCTTC. The encoded protein is CASSFYRGPSYGYTF.

This clonotype was counted at least ten times. The chain employs TRBV2 and TRBJ2-5; 12 nucleotides line up with TRBD2. The CDR3 extends over 18 amino acids. Per germline, CDR1 SNHLY and CDR2 FYNNEI. After removal of 8 bases from V and 2 bases from J, the junction contained 15 bases not matched to a gene. The DNA for the CDR3 is TGTGCCAGCGCAGCGTCGGCTCCCGGACTAGCGGGACAAGAGACCCAGTACTTC. Translated: CASAASAPGLAGQETQYF.

This clonotype was picked up many times. V and J are TRBV2 and TRBJ1-5; 7 nucleotides agree with TRBD1. V gave up 10 bases and J gave up 4 bases; unmatched junction bases: 10. CDR3 length equals 14 residues. Per germline, CDR1 SNHLY and CDR2 FYNNEI. The DNA for the CDR3 is TGTGCCACCCCGGGGAGGGGGCGGAATCAGCCCCAGCATTTT. Translation gives CATPGRGRNQPQHF.

The chain links TRBV3-1 to TRBJ1-6; perhaps TRBD1 as D (6 bases). This CDR3 region has 16 residues. Germline loops: CDR1 LGHDT, CDR2 YNNKEL (reference sequence). Trimming stripped 1 base from V and 10 bases from J, with 17 bases between. In DNA, the CDR3 is TGTGCCAGCAGCCAAGGAATGGGACATTTAGGATCACCCCTCCACTTT. Amino acids: CASSQGMGHLGSPLHF. The whole variable domain, filled in from reference TRBV3-1 and TRBJ1-6, reads DTAVSQTPKYLVTQMGNDKSIKCEQNLGHDTMYWYKQDSKKFLKIMFSYNNKELIINETVPNRFSPKSPDKAHLNLHINSLELGDSAVYFCASSQGMGHLGSPLHFGNGTRLTVT.

This clonotype was seen repeatedly, ten times or more. The chain has TRBV7-8 and TRBJ2-2; D not resolved. CDR1 SGHVS and CDR2 FQNEAQ come from the germline V gene. The CDR3 loop spans 13 amino acids. V was clipped by 4 bases and J by 4 bases, with 7 bases between them. In DNA, the CDR3 is TGTGCCAGCAGCTACGCCGGCACCGGGGAGCTGTTTTTT. Translation: CASSYAGTGELFF.

This clonotype occurred many times. The chain couples TRBV28 to TRBJ2-7; a possible D gene is TRBD2 (5 bases). The CDR3 has 14 amino acids. Germline V gene sequence: CDR1 MDHEN, CDR2 SYDVKM. Between the trimmed V and J ends, which lost 8 bases and 2 bases, there was a span of 16 bases. CDR3 coding DNA: TGTGCCAGCGTTACCCCGGACGGGACCTACGAGCAGTACTTC. It yields the protein CASVTPDGTYEQYF.

The J gene is TRBJ2-3, the V gene TRBV29-1; 11 positions match TRBD2. CDR1 is SQVTM, CDR2 ANQGSEA, per germline. CDR3 length: 14 amino acids. V shed 5 bases, J shed 3 bases, and the junction held 4 bases outside the gene matches. CDR3 coding DNA: TGCAGCGTTTTGACTAGCGGGAAAACAGATACGCAGTATTTT. It translates to CSVLTSGKTDTQYF.

This chain uses TRBV5-1 with TRBJ2-5; 9 positions match TRBD1. This CDR3 contains 17 residues. V lost 4 bases and J lost 1; bases outside the gene matches: 11. Germline CDR1 and CDR2: SGHRS and YFSETQ. The CDR3 DNA follows: TGCGCCAGCAGCACTCAGCCGGGACAGGGATTCCAAGAGACCCAGTACTTC. This sequence encodes CASSTQPGQGFQETQYF.

This clonotype has only a few counts. The CDR3 DNA reads as TGTGCCAGCAGCGTAGCAGGGGCGGTCGGAAACACCATATATTTT. As protein: CASSVAGAVGNTIYF. This sequence joins TRBV9 and TRBJ1-3; weak D call: TRBD1 (6 bases). V dropped 0 bases and J dropped 4 bases, with 11 bases sitting between them. CDR1 is SGDLS and CDR2 is YYNGEE in the germline V gene. The CDR3 runs 15 residues.

The chain employs TRBV7-9 and TRBJ2-7; 10 nucleotides line up with TRBD2. V dropped 6 bases and J dropped 2; count of bases not matched to a gene: 7. This CDR3 contains 15 residues. Germline CDR1 and CDR2: SEHNR and FQNEAQ (reference sequence). CDR3: CASRSSGGSPYEQYF. For the CDR3, the DNA is TGTGCCAGCAGGTCTAGCGGGGGTTCCCCCTACGAGCAGTACTTC. Complete variable domain (other parts from reference TRBV7-9 and TRBJ2-7): DTGVSQNPRHKITKRGQNVTFRCDPISEHNRLYWYRQTLGQGPEFLTYFQNEAQLEKSRLLSDRFSAERPKGSFSTLEIQRTEQGDSAMYLCASRSSGGSPYEQYFGPGTRLTVT.

This clonotype was observed a handful of times. V and J are TRBV3-1 and TRBJ1-2; 8 nucleotides agree with TRBD1. Looked up from germline, CDR1 is LGHDT and CDR2 is YNNKEL (reference sequence). V dropped 0 bases and J dropped 8; count of bases not matched to a gene: 8. The CDR3 is 15 amino acids. The CDR3 nucleotides read TGTGCCAGCAGCCAAGACCTCGGGACAGGAGGCGGCTACACCTTC. This codes for CASSQDLGTGGGYTF. Complete variable domain (other parts from reference TRBV3-1 and TRBJ1-2): DTAVSQTPKYLVTQMGNDKSIKCEQNLGHDTMYWYKQDSKKFLKIMFSYNNKELIINETVPNRFSPKSPDKAHLNLHINSLELGDSAVYFCASSQDLGTGGGYTFGSGTRLTVV.

The chain employs TRBV19 and TRBJ2-3, with D perhaps TRBD1 (5 bases). Trimming removed 5 bases from V and 5 bases from J, with 14 bases in between. Germline V gene lookup returns CDR1 LNHDA and CDR2 SQIVND (reference sequence). The CDR3 is 14 amino acids. The CDR3 loop is CASSLLGRKDTQYF. CDR3 in DNA: TGTGCCAGTAGTCTCCTGGGGCGCAAAGATACGCAGTATTTT.